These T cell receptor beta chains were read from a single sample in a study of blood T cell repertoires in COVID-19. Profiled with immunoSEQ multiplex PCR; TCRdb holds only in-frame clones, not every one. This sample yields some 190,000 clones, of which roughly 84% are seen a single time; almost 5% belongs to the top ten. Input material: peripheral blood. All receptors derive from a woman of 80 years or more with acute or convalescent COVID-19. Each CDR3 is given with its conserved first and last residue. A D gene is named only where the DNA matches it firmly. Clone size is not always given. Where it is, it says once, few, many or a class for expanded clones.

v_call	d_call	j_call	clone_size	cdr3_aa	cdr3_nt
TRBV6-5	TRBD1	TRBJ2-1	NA	CASSYGDRVRNEQFF	TGTGCCAGCAGTTACGGGGACAGGGTTAGGAATGAGCAGTTCTTC
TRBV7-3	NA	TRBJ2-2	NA	CASSFGTRGGPTGELFF	TGTGCCAGCAGCTTCGGGACGAGAGGGGGACCCACCGGGGAGCTGTTTTTT
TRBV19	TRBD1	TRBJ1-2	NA	CDLFRNRGLYYGYTF	TGTGACCTCTTCCGGAACAGGGGGCTGTACTATGGCTACACCTTC
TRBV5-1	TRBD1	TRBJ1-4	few	CASRTGAPPAMYEKLFF	TGCGCCAGCAGGACAGGGGCGCCACCAGCGATGTATGAAAAACTGTTTTTT
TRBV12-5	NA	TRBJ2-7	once	CASATSGLYEQYF	TGTGCTAGTGCCACCTCCGGACTGTACGAGCAGTACTTC
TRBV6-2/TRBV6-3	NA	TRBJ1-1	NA	CASSYSRGTGTEAFF	TGTGCCAGCAGTTACTCAAGGGGTACGGGTACTGAAGCTTTCTTT
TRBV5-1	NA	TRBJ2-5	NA	CASSFMANQETQYF	TGCGCCAGCAGCTTTATGGCCAACCAAGAGACCCAGTACTTC
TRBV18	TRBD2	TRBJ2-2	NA	CASSPVSISGTGLSTGELFF	TGTGCCAGCTCACCGGTATCTATTAGCGGGACCGGTTTGAGCACCGGGGAGCTGTTTTTT
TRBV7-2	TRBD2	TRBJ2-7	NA	CASRRGLANYEQYF	TGTGCCAGCAGGCGTGGACTAGCGAACTACGAGCAGTACTTC
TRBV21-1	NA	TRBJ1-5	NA	CASSKEEGSNQPQHF	TGTGCCAGCAGCAAAGAGGAGGGTAGCAATCAGCCCCAGCATTTT
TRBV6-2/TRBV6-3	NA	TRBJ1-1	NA	CASSYPGMMNTEAFF	TGTGCCAGCAGTTACCCAGGCATGATGAACACTGAAGCTTTCTTT
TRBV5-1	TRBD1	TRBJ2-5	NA	CASSVTGGPQETQYF	TGCGCCAGCAGCGTAACAGGGGGGCCCCAAGAGACCCAGTACTTC
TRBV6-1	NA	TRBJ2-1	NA	CASSDVALYNEQFF	TGTGCCAGCAGTGACGTGGCTTTATACAATGAGCAGTTCTTC
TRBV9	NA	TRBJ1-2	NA	CASSVEIAYGYTF	TGTGCCAGCAGCGTAGAGATAGCCTATGGCTACACCTTC
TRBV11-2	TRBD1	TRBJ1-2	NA	CASSLDPRGIPGYTF	TGTGCCAGCAGCTTAGATCCCAGGGGGATTCCGGGCTACACCTTC
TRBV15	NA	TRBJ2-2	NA	CATSERQVNTGELFF	TGTGCCACCAGCGAACGACAGGTTAACACCGGGGAGCTGTTTTTT
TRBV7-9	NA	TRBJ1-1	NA	CASSWRVATEAFF	TGTGCCAGCAGCTGGAGGGTGGCGACTGAAGCTTTCTTT
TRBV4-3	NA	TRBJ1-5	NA	CASSLDSANQPQHF	TGCGCCAGCAGCTTGGACAGTGCCAATCAGCCCCAGCATTTT
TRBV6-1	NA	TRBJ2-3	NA	CASSEDSWNTDTQYF	TGTGCCAGCAGTGAAGACAGTTGGAACACAGATACGCAGTATTTT
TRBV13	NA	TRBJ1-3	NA	CASRSWGREAGNTIYF	TGTGCCAGCCGAAGTTGGGGCAGGGAGGCTGGAAACACCATATATTTT
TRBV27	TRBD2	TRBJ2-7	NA	CASSYRLAEVYEQYF	TGTGCCAGCAGTTACCGACTAGCGGAGGTCTACGAGCAGTACTTC
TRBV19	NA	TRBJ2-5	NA	CASSIGLVQETQYF	TGTGCCAGTAGTATAGGGCTTGTCCAAGAGACCCAGTACTTC
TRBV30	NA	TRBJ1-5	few	CAWSVLRGIDQPQHF	TGTGCCTGGAGTGTACTAAGGGGGATTGATCAGCCCCAGCATTTT
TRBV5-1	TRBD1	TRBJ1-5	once	CASSPQGVRNQPQHF	TGCGCCAGCAGTCCTCAGGGGGTACGCAATCAGCCCCAGCATTTT
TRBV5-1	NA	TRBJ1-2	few	CASSLEQGYGYTF	TGCGCCAGCAGCTTGGAACAGGGTTATGGCTACACCTTC
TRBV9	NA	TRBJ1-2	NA	CASSVAPGPNYGYTF	TGTGCCAGCAGCGTAGCGCCAGGCCCCAACTATGGCTACACCTTC
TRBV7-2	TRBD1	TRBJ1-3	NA	CASSTGGQGAGNTIYF	TGTGCCAGCAGCACAGGGGGGCAGGGAGCTGGAAACACCATATATTTT
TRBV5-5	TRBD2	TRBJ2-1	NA	CASSPVPGLVNEQFF	TGTGCCAGCAGCCCGGTCCCGGGACTAGTCAATGAGCAGTTCTTC
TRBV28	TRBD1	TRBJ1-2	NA	CASSRGQGGYGYTF	TGTGCCAGCAGCCGCGGACAGGGGGGATATGGCTACACCTTC
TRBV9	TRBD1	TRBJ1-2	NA	CASSHRGRRGYGYTF	TGTGCCAGCAGTCATAGGGGGCGTCGGGGCTATGGCTACACCTTC
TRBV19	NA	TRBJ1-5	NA	CASSTGFNQPQHF	TGTGCCAGTAGTACGGGATTCAATCAGCCCCAGCATTTT
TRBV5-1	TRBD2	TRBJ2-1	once	CASSFGGGDEQFF	TGCGCCAGCAGCTTCGGGGGAGGGGATGAGCAGTTCTTC
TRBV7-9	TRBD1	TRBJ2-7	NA	CASSSSAGGKYF	TGTGCCAGCAGCTCCAGCGCAGGGGGCAAGTACTTC
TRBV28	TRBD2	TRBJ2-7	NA	CASGLAGGMNYEQYF	TGTGCCAGCGGACTGGCGGGAGGGATGAACTACGAGCAGTACTTC
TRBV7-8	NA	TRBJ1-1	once	CASSLARGTEAFF	TGTGCCAGCAGCTTAGCGCGAGGCACTGAAGCTTTCTTT
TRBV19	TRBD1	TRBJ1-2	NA	CASSMGQSYGYTF	TGTGCCAGTAGTATGGGACAGTCCTATGGCTACACCTTC
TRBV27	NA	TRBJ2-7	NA	CASSLGGRGSYEQYF	TGTGCCAGCAGTTTAGGTGGGAGAGGATCCTACGAGCAGTACTTC
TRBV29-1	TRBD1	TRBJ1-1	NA	CSVGQGNTEAFF	TGCAGCGTGGGACAGGGGAACACTGAAGCTTTCTTT
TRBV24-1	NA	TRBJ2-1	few	CATSDGLASYNEQFF	TGTGCCACCAGTGATGGTCTAGCGTCATACAATGAGCAGTTCTTC
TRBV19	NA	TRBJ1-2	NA	CASSISGINYGYTF	TGTGCCAGTAGTATCTCAGGGATTAACTATGGCTACACCTTC
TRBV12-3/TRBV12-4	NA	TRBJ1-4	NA	CASTPWGREKLFF	TGTGCCAGCACCCCGTGGGGGAGGGAAAAACTGTTTTTT
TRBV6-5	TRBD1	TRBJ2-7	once	CASSYVSTGADEQYF	TGTGCCAGCAGTTATGTTTCTACAGGGGCGGACGAGCAGTACTTC
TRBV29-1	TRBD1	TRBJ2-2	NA	CSAITQGAYTGELFF	TGCAGCGCCATTACACAGGGGGCGTACACCGGGGAGCTGTTTTTT
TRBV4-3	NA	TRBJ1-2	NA	CASSQDLGAALYGYTF	TGCGCCAGCAGCCAAGATTTGGGGGCCGCCTTATATGGCTACACCTTC
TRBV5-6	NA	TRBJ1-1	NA	CASTRGWGNTEAFF	TGTGCCAGCACCCGCGGGTGGGGGAACACTGAAGCTTTCTTT
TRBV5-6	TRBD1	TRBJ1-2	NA	CASSLSGQGFNYGYTF	TGTGCCAGCAGCTTGTCGGGACAGGGGTTTAACTATGGCTACACCTTC
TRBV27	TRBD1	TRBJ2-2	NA	CASSLAFGQGRVGELFF	TGTGCCAGCAGTTTGGCTTTCGGACAGGGAAGGGTCGGGGAGCTGTTTTTT
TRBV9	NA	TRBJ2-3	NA	CASSVVASTDTQYF	TGTGCCAGCAGCGTAGTAGCTAGCACAGATACGCAGTATTTT
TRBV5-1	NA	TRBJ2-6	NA	CASSPPGWAGANVLTF	TGCGCCAGCAGCCCTCCGGGGTGGGCGGGGGCCAACGTCCTGACTTTC
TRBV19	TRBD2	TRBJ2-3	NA	CASSITSAATDTQYF	TGTGCCAGTAGTATAACTAGCGCAGCCACAGATACGCAGTATTTT
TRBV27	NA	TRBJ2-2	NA	CASSHGTPNTGELFF	TGTGCCAGCAGTCACGGGACTCCGAACACCGGGGAGCTGTTTTTT
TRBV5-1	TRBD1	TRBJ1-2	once	CASSWNIDRGEGYTF	TGCGCCAGCAGCTGGAATATCGACAGGGGTGAGGGCTACACCTTC
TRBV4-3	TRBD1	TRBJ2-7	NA	CASSQTDRGVHEQYF	TGCGCCAGCAGCCAGACGGACAGGGGCGTCCACGAGCAGTACTTC